This TCR beta chain was sequenced during a study of blood T cells in healthy people across ages. Trimming cost V 0 bases and J 3 bases; bases outside gene matches: 7. The CDR3 is 16 amino acids. Germline V gene lookup returns CDR1 DFQATT and CDR2 SNEGSKA (reference sequence). The second PCR ran about 6 to 11 cycles with a sample-barcoded 5' primer and J-beta primers. In TCRdb, the 5' RACE reads were re-called with MiXCR into one record per CDR3 protein. The table shows 980,000 or so distinct CDR3 sequences, with roughly 52% occurring only once. This clonotype was detected only a few times. This clonotype was sampled from a man in his thirties or forties in good health. The material sequenced was blood. V is TRBV20-1 and J is TRBJ1-1; 10 bases agree with TRBD1. The CDR3 nucleotides are TGCAGTGCTAGAGACTTTGGGACAGGGGATTACACTGAAGCTTTCTTT. Its translation is CSARDFGTGDYTEAFF.